The 14 T cell receptor beta chains presented below share a single source sample, sequenced in a study of naive and memory T cell subsets. Overall study results and limits: Possibly reflecting memory cells re-expressing CD45RA, a few larger clonotypes occurred in naive repertoires, especially CD8.

Two oligonucleotides, mixed equimolar, formed the beta constant-region primer covering TRBC1 and TRBC2. Nested alpha and beta constant-region primers with the SP2 primer drove four PCR rounds on ligated cDNA. TCRdb re-analysed the UMI-ligation and nested PCR reads in MiXCR, keeping a single row per CDR3 protein. Of 150,000 or so distinct CDR3 sequences in the sample, approximately 22% were seen once. No antigen has been assigned to these receptors. The specimen was naive CD4+ T cells from blood. All receptors come from a human donor in good health.

This clonotype has more than one count but fewer than ten. The rearrangement links TRBV6-2 or TRBV6-3 to TRBJ2-1, with D hard to call. This CDR3 has 14 amino acids. Trimming pared 1 base from V and 4 bases from J, leaving 8 bases between. Germline V lookup: CDR1 MNHEY, CDR2 SVGEGT. The CDR3 reads CASSYLGIYNEQFF. DNA of the CDR3: TGTGCCAGCAGTTACTTGGGAATTTACAATGAGCAGTTCTTC.

This clonotype turned up a few times. This sequence joins TRBV18 and TRBJ2-1; D is unresolved. The length of the CDR3 is 13 residues. CDR1 is KGHSH and CDR2 is LQKENI in the germline V gene. Trimming pared 6 bases from V and 4 bases from J, leaving 10 bases between. The DNA for the CDR3 is TGTGCCAGCTCCCATGGCCCGTACAATGAGCAGTTCTTC. It specifies CASSHGPYNEQFF.

This clonotype turned up a few times. The chain links TRBV7-2 to TRBJ1-4, with D unresolved. V was trimmed by 2 bases and J by 8 bases, leaving 15 bases between them. Germline V lookup: CDR1 SGHTA, CDR2 FQGNSA. CDR3 size: 15 residues. CDR3 nucleotides: TGTGCCAGCAGCTTAACGTCTCTTAAAGGGGAAAAACTGTTTTTT. Its translation is CASSLTSLKGEKLFF.

The chain joins TRBV20-1 to TRBJ2-6; D uncertain. Per the germline V gene, CDR1 is DFQATT and CDR2 is SNEGSKA (reference sequence). The CDR3 extends over 13 amino acids. Trimming took 5 bases from V and 1 from J, leaving 6 bases between them. The CDR3 DNA sequence: TGCAGTGCTGATAGATCTGGGGCCAACGTCCTGACTTTC. This translates into CSADRSGANVLTF.

This chain connects TRBV28 to TRBJ1-2; possible D gene TRBD1, 6 bases. The V gene's germline CDR1 is MDHEN and CDR2 SYDVKM. Trimming cost V 4 bases and J 1 base, with 10 bases left between them. CDR3 length: 14 residues. The CDR3 sequence: CASSSTGINYGYTF. The CDR3 DNA follows: TGTGCCAGCAGTTCTACAGGGATTAACTATGGCTACACCTTC.

The rearrangement uses TRBV6-1 and TRBJ2-5; the D gene is possibly TRBD1 (6 bases). Trimming took 1 base from V and 5 from J, leaving 14 bases between them. CDR1 is MNHNS and CDR2 is SASEGT in the germline V gene. The CDR3 loop spans 15 amino acids. CDR3 sequence reads: CASSEDRTALETQYF. The DNA of the CDR3 is TGTGCCAGCAGTGAAGATCGGACAGCTCTCGAGACCCAGTACTTC.

The rearrangement uses TRBV7-2 and TRBJ2-4; TRBD2 agrees at 11 bases. With 2 bases clipped from V and 8 bases from J, the junction kept 8 bases outside the gene matches. The V gene's germline CDR1 is SGHTA and CDR2 FQGNSA. CDR3 length: 16 amino acids. CDR3 in DNA: TGTGCCAGCAGCTTAACTCCAACTAGCGGGAGTCACATTCAGTACTTC. The encoded protein is CASSLTPTSGSHIQYF.

V usage is TRBV15 and J usage is TRBJ2-6; D is unclear. The CDR3 spans 17 residues. Trimming left V 1 base short and J 2 bases short, with 12 bases between. The V gene's germline CDR1 is LNHNV and CDR2 YYDKDF (reference sequence). CDR3 protein: CATSRGKGLTGANVLTF. CDR3 in DNA: TGTGCCACCAGCAGAGGAAAGGGTCTGACTGGGGCCAACGTCCTGACTTTC.

The V call is TRBV3-1, the J call TRBJ2-1; 12 bases fit TRBD2. The CDR3 is 16 amino acids. Trimming cost V 4 bases and J 6 bases; bases outside gene matches: 7. Germline assignment: CDR1 LGHDT and CDR2 YNNKEL (reference sequence). CDR3 sequence (DNA): TGTGCCAGCAGCCCACGACTAGCGGGAGCCGTCAATGAGCAGTTCTTC. This codes for CASSPRLAGAVNEQFF.

The chain joins TRBV7-9 to TRBJ1-1, with D unclear. Germline V gives CDR1 SEHNR, CDR2 FQNEAQ (reference sequence). The V end was cut by 6 bases, the J end by 0 bases, with 5 bases between. The CDR3 is 12 amino acids. This CDR3 is CASRQLNTEAFF. As DNA, the CDR3 is TGTGCCAGCAGACAGCTGAACACTGAAGCTTTCTTT.

In this sample, this clonotype turned up a few times. This chain uses TRBV5-5 with TRBJ2-5; tentative D call: TRBD1 (6 bases). The CDR3 has 12 residues. V was clipped by 1 base and J by 5 bases, with 6 bases between them. In germline, CDR1 is SGHKS, CDR2 YYEKEE (reference sequence). The chain's CDR3 is CASSLQGETQYF. CDR3 DNA: TGTGCCAGCAGCTTGCAGGGGGAGACCCAGTACTTC.

This clonotype has at least ten counts. The CDR3, as DNA: TGTGCCAGCAGTTTATCCCTATGGGGAGGCCCTGAAGCTTTCTTT. Translated: CASSLSLWGGPEAFF. The chain joins TRBV27 to TRBJ1-1; D gene unclear. Germline V lookup: CDR1 MNHEY, CDR2 SMNVEV (reference sequence). The CDR3 totals 15 residues. V was cut by 0 bases and J by 6 bases, with 14 bases left in between.

This chain uses TRBV28 with TRBJ2-3; 9 bases match TRBD2. V shed 2 bases and J 5 bases; nucleotides not matched to a gene: 5. The germline CDR1 and CDR2 sequences are MDHEN and SYDVKM. This CDR3 is built from 15 residues. The CDR3 loop is CASSLAGGPKDTQYF. CDR3 bases: TGTGCCAGCAGTTTAGCGGGAGGGCCAAAAGATACGCAGTATTTT.

The genes are TRBV6-2 or TRBV6-3 and TRBJ1-6; D is perhaps TRBD1 (6 bases). The CDR3 runs 15 residues. CDR1 and CDR2 from the germline V gene are MNHEY and SVGEGT. V was trimmed by 2 bases and J by 9 bases, leaving 14 bases between them. The CDR3 nucleotides read TGTGCCAGCAGTTACCGAGGGACAACGGGTTCACCCCTCCACTTT. Translating gives CASSYRGTTGSPLHF.